Below are 14 T cell receptor beta chains sequenced from a single sample in a study of blood T cell repertoires in COVID-19 (dated by TCRdb to 2019 to 2021). Receptors were amplified or captured by the immunoSEQ multiplex PCR assay. TCRdb carries this immuneACCESS record with in-frame sequences only. Its versions omit some clonotypes, under half of them owing to an unresolved V gene in the studies checked, with the rest unexplained. The table for this sample lists fewer than 200,000 clones; roughly 82% of them were counted only once. Approximately 7.8% of the sample lies in the top ten. Sequenced sample: peripheral blood. The receptors were gathered from an older woman with COVID-19, enrolled during active disease.

At least ten counts were recorded for this clone. The chain carries TRBV6-5 and TRBJ1-1; 8 nucleotides line up with TRBD1. CDR3 length: 15 amino acids. V shed 5 bases, J shed 2 bases, and the junction held 7 bases outside the gene matches. Per the germline V gene, CDR1 is MNHEY and CDR2 is SVGAGI. The CDR3 DNA reads as TGTGCCAGCAGTACCCCCGGGACAGGAAACACTGAAGCTTTCTTT. Translated: CASSTPGTGNTEAFF.

The CDR3 sequence is CASSPRTGEYYEQYF. DNA of the CDR3: TGTGCCAGCAGCCCTCGGACAGGAGAATACTACGAGCAGTACTTC. V is TRBV11-1 and J is TRBJ2-7; 7 nucleotides align to TRBD1. Losses at the gene ends were 5 bases for V and 3 bases for J; bases not matched to a gene: 10. The CDR3 length is 15 residues. CDR1 and CDR2 from the germline V gene are SGHAT and FQDESV (reference sequence).

Details on this clone: Different DNA sequences within this sample yield the same CDR3. V and J are TRBV7-2 and TRBJ2-7; D unresolved. The CDR3 runs 11 residues. CDR1 and CDR2 (germline): SGHTA, FQGNSA. Trimming left V 5 bases short and J 0 bases short, with 2 bases between. This CDR3 is CASSLSYEQYF. The CDR3 coding sequence is TGTGCCAGCAGCCTCTCCTACGAGCAGTACTTC.

This clone showed up just a few times. This sequence joins TRBV7-8 and TRBJ2-4; TRBD1 matches at 8 bases. The germline gives CDR1 SGHVS, CDR2 FQNEAQ. The length of the CDR3 is 15 residues. With V trimmed by 5 bases and J by 8 bases, 11 bases remained unmatched. The CDR3 protein is CASSRGQGMWDIQYF. As DNA, the CDR3 is TGTGCCAGCAGCCGCGGACAGGGTATGTGGGACATTCAGTACTTC.

The chain links TRBV5-6 to TRBJ1-5, with 8 bases lining up with TRBD1. J lost 1 base, V lost 3 bases, and 9 bases had no gene match. The length of the CDR3 is 17 residues. Germline V gives CDR1 SGHDT, CDR2 YYEEEE. As DNA, the CDR3 is TGTGCCAGCAGCTCCCATACCGGACAGGGAAGCAATCAGCCCCAGCATTTT. Translation gives CASSSHTGQGSNQPQHF.

The chain carries TRBV28 and TRBJ2-3, with D perhaps TRBD2 (7 bases). The ends were cut back, 6 bases at V and 0 bases at J, with 13 bases in the middle. In germline, CDR1 is MDHEN, CDR2 SYDVKM. The CDR3 extends over 15 amino acids. The CDR3 is CASSPGRGSTDTQYF. In DNA form, the CDR3 reads TGTGCCAGCAGCCCAGGGAGGGGGAGCACAGATACGCAGTATTTT.

This clone was recorded a few times. The V and J genes are TRBV6-5 and TRBJ1-3, with D possibly matching TRBD1 (6 bases). V lost 6 bases, J lost 4 bases, and 16 bases lay in between. The CDR3 has 15 residues. Per the germline V gene, CDR1 is MNHEY and CDR2 is SVGAGI. The CDR3 region is CASSPFVTGGNTIYF. The CDR3 coding sequence is TGTGCCAGCAGCCCGTTTGTAACAGGGGGAAACACCATATATTTT.

The rearrangement joins TRBV21-1 to TRBJ2-1; TRBD2, the table's D call, lacks a check against the DNA. TRBV21-1 is a pseudogene segment. The CDR3 is 19 residues long. CDR3 loop: CASSKVPASLAGGPGEQFF. In nucleotides, the CDR3 is TGTGCCAGCAGCAAAGTGCCCGCATCTTTGGCGGGAGGGCCCGGTGAGCAGTTCTTC.

The chain combines TRBV6-5 with TRBJ2-3; TRBD2 agrees at 8 bases. The CDR3 is made up of 14 amino acids. Looked up from germline, CDR1 is MNHEY and CDR2 is SVGAGI. Trimming at V came to 7 bases and at J to 5 bases, leaving 8 bases not matched to a gene. The CDR3 sequence is CASTKRGLEDTQYF. The DNA for the CDR3 is TGTGCCAGCACGAAGCGGGGGTTGGAAGATACGCAGTATTTT.

V and J are TRBV10-3 and TRBJ2-2; TRBD2 aligns across 8 bases. CDR1 is ENHRY, CDR2 SYGVKD, per germline. Losses at the gene ends were 6 bases for V and 1 base for J; bases not matched to a gene: 4. The CDR3 has 15 amino acids. The DNA of the CDR3 is TGTGCCATCAGGATCCTAGCGGGGAACACCGGGGAGCTGTTTTTT. The encoded protein is CAIRILAGNTGELFF.

The chain combines TRBV7-2 with TRBJ1-2; 9 bases agree with TRBD1. The CDR3 runs to 16 residues. V trimming: 5 bases; J trimming: 1 base; junction bases outside the gene matches: 8. Germline V CDR1 and CDR2: SGHTA, FQGNSA. CDR3 sequence: CASSPYGTGFNYGYTF. The CDR3 DNA reads TGTGCCAGCAGCCCCTACGGGACAGGGTTTAACTATGGCTACACCTTC.

The rearrangement links TRBV28 to TRBJ2-3, with 7 bases lining up with TRBD2. The CDR3 runs 14 residues. The V and J ends lost 8 bases and 3 bases, in that order; junction bases with no gene match: 8. Germline CDR1 and CDR2: MDHEN and SYDVKM. The CDR3 bases are TGTGCCAGCTCGGGGGGATGGGGGACAGATACGCAGTATTTT. This codes for CASSGGWGTDTQYF.

The rearrangement links TRBV5-5 to TRBJ1-1; no clear D gene. CDR1 is SGHKS, CDR2 YYEKEE, per germline (reference sequence). The CDR3 runs 15 residues. Trimming removed 1 base at V and 5 bases at J, with 15 bases between. CDR3 in amino acids: CASSLIPPSRTEAFF. The CDR3 region has the DNA TGTGCCAGCAGCTTGATTCCCCCTAGTAGGACTGAAGCTTTCTTT.

This chain connects TRBV3-1 (or the pseudogene TRBV3-2) to TRBJ2-5; D might be TRBD1 (5 bases). Germline lookup yields CDR1 LGHDT and CDR2 YNNKEL (reference sequence). The V and J ends lost 3 bases and 1 base respectively, with 12 bases between them. The CDR3 is 15 amino acids. The CDR3 region has the DNA TGTGCCAGCAGCCACGACGACAGTTTCCAAGAGACCCAGTACTTC. Its protein product is CASSHDDSFQETQYF.